This T cell receptor beta chain was profiled in a study of cytomegalovirus exposure and HLA in healthy donors. Study information: When 398 donors were genotyped, roughly 82% of them were found to fall in the Caucasian-associated ancestry cluster.

This clone occurred a few times. What it binds is unknown. CDR3 length equals 15 residues. Trimming shortened V by 2 bases and J by 0 bases, and 8 bases separated the two germline ends. The V gene's germline CDR1 is LNHDA and CDR2 SQIVND (reference sequence). Study-wide findings and caveats: Association of a missense DCLRE1C variant with TCR beta V- and J-gene trimming was reported in a later analysis. TCR beta sequences numbering 15,000 to 20,000 were associated with HLA alleles at 0.05 false discovery rate in a later analysis. Cytomegalovirus status was reportedly diagnosed by the classifier with high sensitivity and specificity.

Primers included in the PCR were 60 Vbeta and 13 Jbeta primers. The data were produced by immunoSEQ multiplex PCR, yet TCRdb's version contains in-frame clones alone and is incomplete. The table shows 100,000 to 150,000 clones, with approximately 71% occurring only once. The chain combines TRBV19 with TRBJ2-1; no clear D gene. The TCR comes from a woman in her fifties or sixties in good health and CMV-seronegative. Sequencing used PBMCs. The chain's CDR3 is CASSIPRGSYNEQFF. In nucleotides, the CDR3 is TGTGCCAGTAGTATACCCCGCGGCTCCTACAATGAGCAGTTCTTC.